These T cell receptor beta chains were read from a single sample in a study of blood T cells in healthy people across ages. Each CDR3 protein gets one entry after TCRdb re-called the 5' RACE reads with MiXCR. The sample consists of around 1,900,000 distinct CDR3 sequences, approximately 39% of them appearing once. The sample taken for sequencing was blood. Receptors originate from a human donor in good health. Both conserved end residues are part of each CDR3. Each record gives: J gene, D gene, clone size, V gene, CDR3 DNA, CDR3 protein. D genes are given only for firm matches. Part of the rows lack a size; the others show once, few, many or a class for expanded clones.

j_call: TRBJ2-5; d_call: TRBD2; clone_size: -; v_call: TRBV3-1; cdr3_nt: TGTGCCAGCAGCTATACTAGCGGGCGTCAAGAGACCCAGTACTTC; cdr3_aa: CASSYTSGRQETQYF
j_call: TRBJ1-4; d_call: TRBD1; clone_size: -; v_call: TRBV12-3/TRBV12-4; cdr3_nt: TGTGCCAGCAGTTCGGGACAGGGGCAATTTGCTAACGAAAAACTGTTTTTT; cdr3_aa: CASSSGQGQFANEKLFF
j_call: TRBJ1-1; d_call: -; clone_size: few; v_call: TRBV7-8; cdr3_nt: TGTGCCAGCAGCTTATCTAGGCTAAGTGCTTTCTTT; cdr3_aa: CASSLSRLSAFF
j_call: TRBJ1-2; d_call: -; clone_size: few; v_call: TRBV7-9; cdr3_nt: TGTGCCAGCATGCTAGAAACCTATGGCTACACCTTC; cdr3_aa: CASMLETYGYTF
j_call: TRBJ2-3; d_call: -; clone_size: -; v_call: TRBV4-2; cdr3_nt: TGTGCCAGCAGCGGGTCAGAGGCGTTGGATACGCAGTATTTT; cdr3_aa: CASSGSEALDTQYF
j_call: TRBJ2-7; d_call: -; clone_size: few; v_call: TRBV29-1; cdr3_nt: TGCAGCGTTGAGGGCCGTTACTCCTACGAGCAGTACTTC; cdr3_aa: CSVEGRYSYEQYF
j_call: TRBJ2-1; d_call: TRBD2; clone_size: -; v_call: TRBV9; cdr3_nt: TGTGCCTGCAGCGTAGGTCAGCGGGGGGGTTACAATGAGCAGTTCTTC; cdr3_aa: CACSVGQRGGYNEQFF
j_call: TRBJ2-2; d_call: TRBD2; clone_size: -; v_call: TRBV7-9; cdr3_nt: TGTGCCAGCACCACGGTCCTAGCGGGCACCGGGGAGCTGTTTTTT; cdr3_aa: CASTTVLAGTGELFF
j_call: TRBJ1-6; d_call: -; clone_size: few; v_call: TRBV7-9; cdr3_nt: TGTGCCAGCACCATACGGGGGAATAATTCACCCCTCCACTTT; cdr3_aa: CASTIRGNNSPLHF
j_call: TRBJ1-2; d_call: -; clone_size: -; v_call: TRBV4-3; cdr3_nt: TGCGCCAGCAGCCAAGGCAGGGAGGGCCACACCTTC; cdr3_aa: CASSQGREGHTF
j_call: TRBJ1-2; d_call: -; clone_size: -; v_call: TRBV28; cdr3_nt: TGTGCCAGCAGTCCCCTGAGGGAGGGACGCAACTATGGCTACACCTTC; cdr3_aa: CASSPLREGRNYGYTF
j_call: TRBJ1-4; d_call: -; clone_size: -; v_call: TRBV15; cdr3_nt: TGTGCCACCAGCAGAGGACAGGCCGGAAAACTGTTTTTT; cdr3_aa: CATSRGQAGKLFF
j_call: TRBJ2-1; d_call: TRBD1; clone_size: -; v_call: TRBV5-1; cdr3_nt: TGCGCCAGCAGCTCGACGGGACAGGGATCAGATAAGTTCTTC; cdr3_aa: CASSSTGQGSDKFF
j_call: TRBJ2-4; d_call: TRBD1; clone_size: -; v_call: TRBV12-3/TRBV12-4; cdr3_nt: TGTGCCAGCAGTTTGTGGGACAGGGACATTCAGTACTTC; cdr3_aa: CASSLWDRDIQYF
j_call: TRBJ2-7; d_call: -; clone_size: few; v_call: TRBV2; cdr3_nt: TGTGCCAGCAGTGAAAAGCAAGAAGGCTACGAGCAGTACTTC; cdr3_aa: CASSEKQEGYEQYF
j_call: TRBJ1-5; d_call: TRBD1; clone_size: -; v_call: TRBV15; cdr3_nt: TGTGCCACCAGCGGCACAGGGGGCGCCGATAATCAGCCCCAGCATTTT; cdr3_aa: CATSGTGGADNQPQHF
j_call: TRBJ2-3; d_call: -; clone_size: -; v_call: TRBV10-3; cdr3_nt: TGTGCCATCAGTCCCTTTTCAGATACGCAGTATTTT; cdr3_aa: CAISPFSDTQYF
j_call: TRBJ2-7; d_call: TRBD1; clone_size: -; v_call: TRBV4-2; cdr3_nt: TGTGCCAGCAGCCAAGCGACAGGGGCCTACGAGCAGTACTTC; cdr3_aa: CASSQATGAYEQYF
j_call: TRBJ1-5; d_call: -; clone_size: few; v_call: TRBV7-8; cdr3_nt: TGTGCCAGCAGCTTAGCGGCAGGGACTTATCAGCCCCAGCATTTT; cdr3_aa: CASSLAAGTYQPQHF
j_call: TRBJ2-1; d_call: -; clone_size: -; v_call: TRBV7-2; cdr3_nt: TGTGCCAGCAGCTTAGGTTTAAGCTATCGGCCGGATGAGCAGTTCTTC; cdr3_aa: CASSLGLSYRPDEQFF
j_call: TRBJ2-7; d_call: -; clone_size: -; v_call: TRBV7-2; cdr3_nt: TGTGCCAGCAGCTTAAACCCCACGACAAGGTTATTGGACGAGCAGTACTTC; cdr3_aa: CASSLNPTTRLLDEQYF
j_call: TRBJ2-1; d_call: -; clone_size: few; v_call: TRBV29-1; cdr3_nt: TGCAGCGGGGACACCTCCTACAATGAGCAGTTCTTC; cdr3_aa: CSGDTSYNEQFF